The 17 T cell receptor beta chains given below trace back to one sample, sequenced in a study of shared clonotypes between healthy human individuals. Sequencing used immunoSEQ multiplex PCR; TCRdb keeps in-frame clones, though not all of them. The repertoire holds 2 million to 2.5 million clones, just over 90% seen once, with roughly 0.36% in the top ten. Sequencing was carried out using naive CD4+ T cells from PBMCs. Subset: CD45RA+ positively selected. Every receptor here comes from a young man in good health. Some clones in this sample may be carry-over from other donors' samples.

The chain uses TRBV5-1 and TRBJ2-1, with 10 bases identical to TRBD2. There are 17 residues in the CDR3. From germline, CDR1 is SGHRS and CDR2 YFSETQ. The junction had 15 bases not matched to a gene; V was cut back by 3 bases and J by 9 bases. The CDR3 DNA follows: TGCGCCAGCAGCTCACCTGAAACTAGCGGGGTCAAGTTTGAGCAGTTCTTC. The encoded protein is CASSSPETSGVKFEQFF.

The V and J genes are TRBV19 and TRBJ2-7, with 10 bases matching TRBD2. Trimming at V came to 5 bases and at J to 9 bases, leaving 10 bases not matched to a gene. The CDR3 sequence is 14 residues long. Per germline, CDR1 LNHDA and CDR2 SQIVND (reference sequence). CDR3 sequence reads: CASSEPSGSLRQYF. The CDR3 nucleotides read TGTGCCAGTAGTGAACCTAGCGGGAGTTTGCGGCAGTACTTC.

The chain links TRBV5-1 to TRBJ1-1; D gene uncertain. The CDR3 loop spans 16 amino acids. V was trimmed by 0 bases and J by 1 base, leaving 13 bases between them. Germline V CDR1 and CDR2: SGHRS, YFSETQ. The DNA of the CDR3 is TGCGCCAGCAGCTTGGTTTCGGTCAGCCGGAACACTGAAGCTTTCTTT. It is translated as CASSLVSVSRNTEAFF.

CDR3 bases: TGTGCCTGGGCACAGGGAGGGGGCTACAATGAGCAGTTCTTC. It translates to CAWAQGGGYNEQFF. J is TRBJ2-1 and V is TRBV30, with D possibly being TRBD2 (7 bases). V was trimmed by 5 bases and J by 3 bases, leaving 14 bases between them. The CDR3 contains 14 residues. In germline, CDR1 is GTSNPN, CDR2 SVGIG (reference sequence).

The chain uses TRBV7-9 and TRBJ2-5, with TRBD2 as a possible D gene (5 bases). This CDR3 is built from 17 residues. V lost 1 base, J lost 0 bases, and 15 bases lay in between. Germline CDR1 is SEHNR and CDR2 is FQNEAQ (reference sequence). The CDR3 DNA reads as TGTGCCAGCAGCTTAGTTCCCGGGATCGGGTACCAAGAGACCCAGTACTTC. This encodes CASSLVPGIGYQETQYF.

This clone was recorded only once. The chain recombines TRBV27 with TRBJ2-2, with 7 nucleotides matching TRBD2. The CDR3 covers 16 residues. CDR1 and CDR2 (germline): MNHEY, SMNVEV (reference sequence). V was pared by 1 base and J by 7 bases, with 9 bases of the junction left unmatched. The CDR3 protein is CASSLWLGEGVGELFF. The CDR3 bases are TGTGCCAGCAGTTTATGGTTAGGGGAGGGCGTCGGGGAGCTGTTTTTT.

The chain recombines TRBV7-2 with TRBJ1-2, with 7 bases lining up with TRBD1. This CDR3 has 14 amino acids. Germline CDR1 is SGHTA and CDR2 is FQGNSA. V lost 8 bases and J lost 5; bases outside the gene matches: 11. CDR3 coding DNA: TGTGCCAGCGGATCCCAAGGGACAGCTTATGGCTACACCTTC. Protein sequence: CASGSQGTAYGYTF.

The V call is TRBV23-1, the J call TRBJ2-3; weak D call: TRBD1 (6 bases). TRBV23-1 is assigned to the ORF class and has an uncertain function. There are 16 residues in the CDR3. Deletions cut 7 bases from V and 2 bases from J, with 19 bases between. The CDR3 is CASNHYRAGPTDTQYF. DNA of the CDR3: TGCGCCAGCAACCACTACAGGGCAGGACCCACAGATACGCAGTATTTT.

The rearrangement joins TRBV5-4 to TRBJ2-3; tentatively, D is TRBD2 (5 bases). V shed 1 base and J shed 3 bases, with 15 bases lying between them. This CDR3 has 16 residues. Germline V gene lookup returns CDR1 SGHNT and CDR2 YYREEE (reference sequence). This CDR3 reads CASSLFSVRRTDTQYF. In DNA, the CDR3 is TGTGCCAGCAGCTTGTTCAGCGTACGGAGGACAGATACGCAGTATTTT.

The chain is built from TRBV5-1 and TRBJ1-2, with D unresolved. This CDR3 has 16 residues. V gave up 0 bases and J gave up 5 bases, with 17 bases separating them. Germline V gene sequence: CDR1 SGHRS, CDR2 YFSETQ. CDR3 sequence: CASSLVAGRKEYGYTF. In nucleotides, the CDR3 is TGCGCCAGCAGCTTGGTGGCAGGTCGGAAGGAGTATGGCTACACCTTC.

This chain uses TRBV7-9 with TRBJ2-7, with D perhaps being TRBD1 or TRBD2 (5 bases each). V was trimmed by 0 bases and J by 5 bases, leaving 14 bases between them. The CDR3 covers 15 residues. Per germline, CDR1 SEHNR and CDR2 FQNEAQ (reference sequence). The CDR3 here is CASSLARDPGHEQYF. In DNA, the CDR3 is TGTGCCAGCAGCTTAGCCCGGGACCCGGGGCACGAGCAGTACTTC.

The J gene is TRBJ2-5, the V gene TRBV19, with 8 bases identical to TRBD1. The CDR3 sequence is 13 residues long. With 6 bases clipped from V and 7 bases from J, the junction kept 7 bases outside the gene matches. The germline V gene encodes CDR1 LNHDA and CDR2 SQIVND (reference sequence). CDR3 region: CASSLTGVGTQYF. The DNA of the CDR3 is TGTGCCAGTAGCTTGACAGGGGTCGGGACCCAGTACTTC.

The V call is TRBV20-1, the J call TRBJ1-1; 7 nucleotides line up with TRBD1. The length of the CDR3 is 11 residues. Germline CDR1 reads DFQATT; CDR2 reads SNEGSKA (reference sequence). The CDR3 bases are TGCAGGCTGACAGGGTCCACTGAAGCTTTCTTT. Its translation: CRLTGSTEAFF.

CDR3 nucleotide sequence: TGCGCCAGCAGCCAAGCCTACCTAGGTTCCTATAATTCACCCCTCCACTTT. Its translation is CASSQAYLGSYNSPLHF. This rearrangement joins TRBV4-1 to TRBJ1-6, with unresolved D. Trimming left V 1 base short and J 1 base short, with 11 bases between. This CDR3 is 17 amino acids long. Germline values: CDR1 MGHRA, CDR2 YSYEKL.

The rearrangement joins TRBV6-5 to TRBJ1-4; D is unresolved. The CDR3 loop spans 15 amino acids. Germline CDR1 and CDR2: MNHEY and SVGAGI. Trimming left V 0 bases short and J 3 bases short, with 8 bases between. The CDR3 sequence is CASSYSRSPNEKLFF. The CDR3 DNA sequence: TGTGCCAGCAGTTACTCCAGGAGTCCTAATGAAAAACTGTTTTTT.

In its sample, this clone was seen once. The chain carries TRBV29-1 and TRBJ2-1, with 7 bases matching TRBD1. CDR1 is SQVTM and CDR2 is ANQGSEA in the germline V gene. The CDR3 runs to 12 residues. The V gene end was trimmed by 6 bases and the J gene end by 9 bases; junction bases not matched to a gene: 8. The CDR3 spells CSVQTGILEQFF. The DNA for the CDR3 is TGCAGCGTCCAGACAGGGATTCTTGAGCAGTTCTTC.

V is TRBV5-1 and J is TRBJ2-3; TRBD2 aligns across 14 bases. Trimming cost V 4 bases and J 5 bases; bases outside gene matches: 3. CDR1 and CDR2 from the germline V gene are SGHRS and YFSETQ. This CDR3 comprises 15 residues. In DNA form, the CDR3 reads TGCGCCAGCAGCCCCGGGACTAGCGGGGGAGATACGCAGTATTTT. Translation: CASSPGTSGGDTQYF.